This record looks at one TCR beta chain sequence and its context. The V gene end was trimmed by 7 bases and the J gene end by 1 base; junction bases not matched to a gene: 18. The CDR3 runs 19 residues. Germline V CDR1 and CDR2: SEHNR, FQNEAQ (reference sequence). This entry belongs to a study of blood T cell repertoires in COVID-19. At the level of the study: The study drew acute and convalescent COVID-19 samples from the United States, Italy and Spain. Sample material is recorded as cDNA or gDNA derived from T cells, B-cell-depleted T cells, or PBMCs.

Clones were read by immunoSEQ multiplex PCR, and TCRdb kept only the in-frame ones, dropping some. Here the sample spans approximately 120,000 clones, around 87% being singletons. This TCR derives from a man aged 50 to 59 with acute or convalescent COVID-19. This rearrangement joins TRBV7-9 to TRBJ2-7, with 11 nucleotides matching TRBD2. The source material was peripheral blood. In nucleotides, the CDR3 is TGTGCCAGCAACCGAAACTCCGGGACTAGCGGCCCGTATTCCTACGAGCAGTACTTC. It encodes CASNRNSGTSGPYSYEQYF.